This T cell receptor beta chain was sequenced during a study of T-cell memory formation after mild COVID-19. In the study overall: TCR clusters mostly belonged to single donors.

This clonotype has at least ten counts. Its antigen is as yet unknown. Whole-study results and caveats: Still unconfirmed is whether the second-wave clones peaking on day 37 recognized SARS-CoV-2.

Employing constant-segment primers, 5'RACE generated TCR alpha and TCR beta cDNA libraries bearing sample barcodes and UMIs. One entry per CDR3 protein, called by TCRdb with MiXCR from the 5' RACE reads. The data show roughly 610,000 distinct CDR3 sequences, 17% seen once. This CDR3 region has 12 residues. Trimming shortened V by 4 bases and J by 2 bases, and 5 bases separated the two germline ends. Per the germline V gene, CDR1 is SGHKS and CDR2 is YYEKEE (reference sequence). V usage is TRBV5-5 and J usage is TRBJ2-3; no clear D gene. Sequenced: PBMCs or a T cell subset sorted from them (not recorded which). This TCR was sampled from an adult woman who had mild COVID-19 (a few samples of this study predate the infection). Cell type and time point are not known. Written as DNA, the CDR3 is TGTGCCAGCAGCCCCGTCACAGATACGCAGTATTTT. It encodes CASSPVTDTQYF.